These 24 T cell receptor beta chains were sequenced from one sample in a study of CXCR3-negative and CXCR3-positive naive CD8 T cells. These receptors lack a known antigen. Study-level results: TRB CDR3s were more hydrophobic in CXCR3-positive than in CXCR3-negative naive cells.

Preparation of TRB cDNA libraries relied on 5' RACE carrying UMI labels. TCRdb reprocessed the 5' RACE reads; each CDR3 protein has one entry and no DNA is given. The listing records some 150,000 distinct CDR3 sequences. Sample: naive CXCR3+ CD8+ T cells from blood. The subset here: CD45RO-CCR7+CD27+CD95- naive CD8+ T cells expressing CXCR3 (TNR3+). All receptors derive from a human donor in good health. Some clones in this sample may be carry-over from other donors' samples.

The chain employs TRBV7-9 and TRBJ1-2; there is no DNA to check the TCRdb D call of TRBD1. Germline values: CDR1 SEHNR, CDR2 FQNEAQ (reference sequence). The CDR3 is 14 residues long. Here the CDR3 reads CASRPSGTGDGYTF.

The CDR3 here is CASSLFPGGSTEAFF. The chain couples TRBV7-2 to TRBJ1-1; the D call from TCRdb, TRBD1, cannot be confirmed without DNA. This CDR3 comprises 15 residues. Germline CDR1 and CDR2: SGHTA and FQGNSA.

This rearrangement joins TRBV29-1 to TRBJ2-1; TCRdb names TRBD2, which stays unverified in the absence of DNA. Germline-derived CDR1 and CDR2 are SQVTM and ANQGSEA. The CDR3 sequence is 13 residues long. CDR3 amino acids: CSGRLAPNNEQFF.

The chain has TRBV7-6 and TRBJ2-1; TCRdb calls TRBD2, which cannot be checked without DNA. CDR1 SGHVS and CDR2 FNYEAQ come from the germline V gene. The CDR3 length is 13 residues. The CDR3 protein is CASSFGSRDEQFF.

The J gene is TRBJ2-1, the V gene TRBV7-9; TCRdb returns TRBD2, unconfirmable since there is no DNA. The CDR3 has 17 amino acids. The germline gives CDR1 SEHNR, CDR2 FQNEAQ (reference sequence). This CDR3 is CASSSASGSRSYNEQFF. The full variable domain, completed using reference TRBV7-9 and TRBJ2-1, is DTGVSQNPRHKITKRGQNVTFRCDPISEHNRLYWYRQTLGQGPEFLTYFQNEAQLEKSRLLSDRFSAERPKGSFSTLEIQRTEQGDSAMYLCASSSASGSRSYNEQFFGPGTRLTVL.

CDR3 amino acids: CASSIGYRLNTEAFF. The gene calls are TRBV19 and TRBJ1-1. This CDR3 contains 15 residues. Germline values: CDR1 LNHDA, CDR2 SQIVND (reference sequence).

The genes are TRBV29-1 and TRBJ1-2. Germline CDR1 is SQVTM and CDR2 is ANQGSEA. The length of the CDR3 is 16 residues. This CDR3 reads CSVEDRSGWSNYGYTF.

The J gene is TRBJ2-5, the V gene TRBV5-1; the D gene TCRdb calls, TRBD2, cannot be checked with no DNA. The CDR3 extends over 14 amino acids. Germline lookup yields CDR1 SGHRS and CDR2 YFSETQ. The CDR3 reads CASSTAGGSETQYF.

The chain couples TRBV27 to TRBJ2-2. The CDR3 runs to 13 residues. CDR1 and CDR2 (germline): MNHEY, SMNVEV (reference sequence). The CDR3 sequence is CAGSSGTTGELFF.

The CDR3 loop reads CASSYGGAVGYTF. This chain connects TRBV7-9 to TRBJ1-2. Germline values: CDR1 SEHNR, CDR2 FQNEAQ (reference sequence). The CDR3 loop spans 13 amino acids.

This rearrangement joins TRBV29-1 to TRBJ2-1; no DNA is available, so the TRBD1 call from TCRdb remains unchecked. CDR1 SQVTM and CDR2 ANQGSEA come from the germline V gene. The CDR3 runs to 11 residues. The CDR3 protein is CSVGGGAEQFF.

The chain carries TRBV5-5 and TRBJ2-7; absent DNA, TCRdb's TRBD1 call cannot be checked. Per the germline V gene, CDR1 is SGHKS and CDR2 is YYEKEE (reference sequence). The CDR3 contains 14 residues. CDR3 amino acids: CASSLRDRGREQYF.

V and J are TRBV29-1 and TRBJ2-7; the D call of TRBD1 rests on TCRdb alone, since no DNA is present to check it. Germline CDR1 and CDR2: SQVTM and ANQGSEA. CDR3 length equals 15 residues. The chain's CDR3 is CSVEYEGDRDYEQYF.

This chain links TRBV6-5 with TRBJ2-7; with no DNA, the TCRdb D assignment of TRBD1 cannot be verified. The CDR3 extends over 16 amino acids. Germline CDR1 is MNHEY and CDR2 is SVGAGI. This chain's CDR3 is CASSYSSGQYINEQYF.

This chain joins TRBV2 and TRBJ2-6; the D gene TCRdb calls, TRBD1, cannot be checked with no DNA. Germline V gene lookup returns CDR1 SNHLY and CDR2 FYNNEI. This CDR3 is 17 amino acids long. CDR3: CASGQGPASSGANVLTF.

This chain links TRBV7-8 with TRBJ2-7; TCRdb picks TRBD2, but there is no DNA to check that call. Germline CDR1 and CDR2: SGHVS and FQNEAQ. This CDR3 comprises 17 residues. CDR3 region: CASSLSPAGGEKNEQYF.

This chain joins TRBV23-1 and TRBJ2-1; TCRdb outputs TRBD1, but without DNA this stays unchecked. TRBV23-1 is annotated as an ORF whose role is uncertain. The CDR3 is made up of 22 amino acids. The CDR3 sequence is CASSQSGAGTPQTRACYNEQFF.

The chain is built from TRBV6-5 and TRBJ2-7; TCRdb names TRBD1, which stays unverified in the absence of DNA. This CDR3 is built from 13 residues. Germline-derived CDR1 and CDR2 are MNHEY and SVGAGI. The CDR3 is CASSLWTGWEQYF.

V is TRBV15 and J is TRBJ2-5; TCRdb's D call of TRBD2 is untestable without DNA. The germline V gene has CDR1 LNHNV and CDR2 YYDKDF (reference sequence). The CDR3 runs 15 residues. The CDR3 here is CATSRGSSGSETQYF.

The V and J genes are TRBV7-9 and TRBJ2-7. The CDR3 loop spans 13 amino acids. Germline values: CDR1 SEHNR, CDR2 FQNEAQ (reference sequence). CDR3 amino acids: CASSRPASYEQYF.

V gene TRBV28 combines with J gene TRBJ2-7; TCRdb returns TRBD1, unconfirmable since there is no DNA. Germline values: CDR1 MDHEN, CDR2 SYDVKM. CDR3 length equals 14 residues. The CDR3 here is CASTPLGQTYEQYF.

The chain carries TRBV9 and TRBJ2-5; TCRdb gives TRBD2 as the D gene, but with no DNA this cannot be confirmed. The CDR3 runs to 15 residues. The germline V gene has CDR1 SGDLS and CDR2 YYNGEE. The CDR3: CASSGLAGDQETQYF.

The chain couples TRBV7-9 to TRBJ2-1; TCRdb's D gene call, TRBD1, goes unchecked for lack of DNA. Germline values: CDR1 SEHNR, CDR2 FQNEAQ (reference sequence). The CDR3 has 16 residues. The CDR3 here is CASSLPGGQQYNEQFF.

This rearrangement joins TRBV29-1 to TRBJ2-7; with no DNA, the TCRdb D assignment of TRBD1 cannot be verified. The germline V gene has CDR1 SQVTM and CDR2 ANQGSEA. This CDR3 contains 14 residues. CDR3 protein: CSVEEMGGNYEQYF.